This TCR beta chain was profiled in a study of early T cells in non-severe SARS-CoV-2 infection. Overall study context: The sequenced material was bulk RNA from unsorted whole blood, and its chains were unpaired. Points from the study as a whole: The matching step, a VDJdb search, favored anti-spike CD8 responses and missed private and CD4 specificities.

On this clonotype itself: As yet, its antigen is unknown.

Germline values: CDR1 MNHEY, CDR2 SVGAGI. The CDR3 has 17 residues. V was shortened by 0 bases and J by 0 bases, with 9 bases between the two germline ends. Attachment of unique molecular identifiers to individual cDNA molecules was performed. TCRdb used MiXCR to reprocess the 5' RACE reads, holding one entry per CDR3 protein. This table holds approximately 71,000 distinct CDR3 sequences, about an eighth found once. This sequence was found in an adult who was a healthcare worker with PCR-confirmed SARS-CoV-2 infection or an uninfected control (not recorded which). Sequencing input: whole blood. This chain connects TRBV6-5 to TRBJ1-6, with D hard to call. The DNA of the CDR3 is TGTGCCAGCAGTTACTCGCCCCAAAGCTCCTATAATTCACCCCTCCACTTT. Encoded protein: CASSYSPQSSYNSPLHF.